What follows are 30 T cell receptor beta chains derived from one specimen sequenced in a study of T cell responses to AZD1222 COVID-19 vaccine. Here immunoSEQ multiplex PCR was the method, and the copy in TCRdb shows in-frame clones only, minus some. The sample lists about 150,000 clones, roughly 87% seen once, with about 4.7% in the top ten. The sample was peripheral blood, taken on day 0 of AZD1222 vaccination. These receptors came from an adult in good health.

A few counts support this clone. This chain joins TRBV9 and TRBJ1-5; D gene ambiguous. Trimming left V 0 bases short and J 5 bases short, with 12 bases between. CDR1 is SGDLS, CDR2 YYNGEE, per germline. This CDR3 region has 15 residues. CDR3 DNA sequence: TGTGCCAGCAGCGTAGGAGGGAGTGGGGATCAGCCCCAGCATTTT. Translated: CASSVGGSGDQPQHF.

The gene calls are TRBV29-1 and TRBJ2-7; TRBD2 matches at 7 bases. Germline V gives CDR1 SQVTM, CDR2 ANQGSEA. CDR3 length: 15 residues. The ends lost 7 bases at V and 1 base at J; junction bases unmatched: 13. CDR3: CSARIGTTPSYEQYF. CDR3 bases: TGCAGCGCTCGAATTGGGACTACCCCTTCCTACGAGCAGTACTTC.

The chain carries TRBV12-3 or TRBV12-4 and TRBJ2-7, with 7 bases fitting TRBD1. J gave up 2 bases and V 5 bases, and 3 bases lay outside the gene matches. The CDR3 spans 13 residues. CDR3 in amino acids: CASSRTGPYEQYF. DNA for the CDR3: TGTGCCAGCAGTCGGACAGGACCCTACGAGCAGTACTTC.

This clone was counted once. The gene calls are TRBV2 and TRBJ1-4; 8 positions agree with TRBD1. Germline V CDR1 and CDR2: SNHLY, FYNNEI. The CDR3 sequence is 15 residues long. The J segment lost 11 bases and the V segment lost 1 base, leaving 9 bases of the junction unmatched. The CDR3: CASSEEGQGREKLFF. DNA for the CDR3: TGTGCCAGCAGTGAAGAAGGACAGGGAAGGGAGAAACTGTTTTTT.

The gene calls are TRBV5-1 and TRBJ1-2; D is ambiguous. Deletions cut 3 bases from V and 2 bases from J, with 11 bases between. Per the germline V gene, CDR1 is SGHRS and CDR2 is YFSETQ. CDR3 length: 14 amino acids. CDR3 sequence: CASSWAFDNYGYTF. As DNA, the CDR3 is TGCGCCAGCAGCTGGGCCTTCGACAACTATGGCTACACCTTC.

The J gene is TRBJ1-1, the V gene TRBV7-9, with 7 bases matching TRBD1. The CDR3 spans 14 residues. Trimming at V came to 5 bases and at J to 0 bases, leaving 3 bases not matched to a gene. Germline V gene lookup returns CDR1 SEHNR and CDR2 FQNEAQ (reference sequence). This chain's CDR3 is CASSIQGMNTEAFF. CDR3 DNA sequence: TGTGCCAGCAGCATACAGGGGATGAACACTGAAGCTTTCTTT. The variable domain in full, with the rest retrieved from reference TRBV7-9 and TRBJ1-1, is DTGVSQNPRHKITKRGQNVTFRCDPISEHNRLYWYRQTLGQGPEFLTYFQNEAQLEKSRLLSDRFSAERPKGSFSTLEIQRTEQGDSAMYLCASSIQGMNTEAFFGQGTRLTVV.

Only a few counts were recorded for this clone. V and J are TRBV9 and TRBJ2-7; no definite D call. V was clipped by 3 bases and J by 3 bases, with 4 bases between them. The CDR3 runs 11 residues. Looked up from germline, CDR1 is SGDLS and CDR2 is YYNGEE. DNA of the CDR3: TGTGCCAGCAGCGGGGACTACGAGCAGTACTTC. Amino acids: CASSGDYEQYF.

The chain combines TRBV28 with TRBJ2-4; D remains ambiguous. Trimming took off 7 bases at V and 1 base at J, with 14 bases between the two ends. CDR3 length: 15 amino acids. Germline V gives CDR1 MDHEN, CDR2 SYDVKM. In nucleotides, the CDR3 is TGTGCCAGCACCTCTTCCGGCGCGGCCAAAAACATTCAGTACTTC. Translation gives CASTSSGAAKNIQYF.

This clone appeared a single time. CDR3 coding DNA: TGCGCCAGCACTGCCAACTTACAGGGGACTGGTAGTGAGCAGTTCTTC. It encodes CASTANLQGTGSEQFF. The chain has TRBV5-1 and TRBJ2-1, with D possibly being TRBD1 (7 bases). Germline assignment: CDR1 SGHRS and CDR2 YFSETQ. Trimming shortened V by 6 bases and J by 9 bases, and 25 bases separated the two germline ends. The CDR3 is 16 amino acids.

The chain uses TRBV29-1 and TRBJ2-7; the match to TRBD2 covers 10 bases. V dropped 4 bases and J dropped 2; count of bases not matched to a gene: 8. Germline V CDR1 and CDR2: SQVTM, ANQGSEA. The CDR3 is 15 residues long. The CDR3 loop reads CSVVSGRSTPYEQYF. The CDR3 region has the DNA TGCAGCGTTGTTAGCGGGAGGTCGACTCCCTACGAGCAGTACTTC.

The gene calls are TRBV30 and TRBJ2-6; tentative D call: TRBD2 (5 bases). V lost 1 base and J 8 bases, leaving 6 bases between the germline ends. Germline V gene sequence: CDR1 GTSNPN, CDR2 SVGIG (reference sequence). This CDR3 has 12 residues. The CDR3 reads CAWSAGTNVLTF. CDR3 DNA sequence: TGTGCCTGGAGTGCCGGGACCAACGTCCTGACTTTC.

V gene TRBV19 combines with J gene TRBJ2-7; the D gene is possibly TRBD1 (7 bases). This CDR3 contains 13 residues. V gave up 3 bases and J gave up 3 bases, with 9 bases separating them. CDR1 is LNHDA, CDR2 SQIVND, per germline (reference sequence). The CDR3 DNA follows: TGTGCCAGTAGTATTCAGGGGGGCTACGAGCAGTACTTC. Its protein is CASSIQGGYEQYF.

CDR3 nucleotides: TGTGCCACCAAAGCGGGACAGATTTATAATTCACCCCTCCACTTT. Protein: CATKAGQIYNSPLHF. This chain uses TRBV24-1 with TRBJ1-6, with TRBD1 identical over 7 bases. This CDR3 region has 15 residues. CDR1 KGHDR and CDR2 SFDVKD come from the germline V gene. V lost 8 bases, J lost 4 bases, and 7 bases stayed unmatched.

The chain recombines TRBV3-1 (or the pseudogene TRBV3-2) with TRBJ2-7, with TRBD2 matching 12 bases. V lost 4 bases, J lost 8 bases, and 9 bases stayed unmatched. This CDR3 has 15 residues. Germline V gene sequence: CDR1 LGHDT, CDR2 YNNKEL (reference sequence). CDR3 in DNA: TGTGCCAGCAGCCGGACTAGCGGGAATTCCCTTAAGCAGTACTTC. Its translation is CASSRTSGNSLKQYF.

This clone showed up just a few times. V gene TRBV19 combines with J gene TRBJ2-7, with 7 bases fitting TRBD1. The V and J ends lost 3 bases and 6 bases, in that order; junction bases with no gene match: 2. Germline CDR1 reads LNHDA; CDR2 reads SQIVND (reference sequence). The CDR3 extends over 12 amino acids. The CDR3 loop reads CASSIPGGEQYF. In nucleotides, the CDR3 is TGTGCCAGTAGTATTCCAGGGGGCGAGCAGTACTTC. The full variable domain, with the rest looked up from reference TRBV19 and TRBJ2-7, is DGGITQSPKYLFRKEGQNVTLSCEQNLNHDAMYWYRQDPGQGLRLIYYSQIVNDFQKGDIAEGYSVSREKKESFPLTVTSAQKNPTAFYLCASSIPGGEQYFGPGTRLTVT.

The chain recombines TRBV29-1 with TRBJ1-1; 10 bases align to TRBD1. The germline V gene encodes CDR1 SQVTM and CDR2 ANQGSEA. Losses at the gene ends were 3 bases for V and 11 bases for J; bases not matched to a gene: 6. This CDR3 spans 12 amino acids. CDR3 nucleotides: TGCAGCGTTGACGACAGGGGGCTAAATGCTTTCTTT. It specifies CSVDDRGLNAFF.

This clone was recorded a few times. V usage is TRBV6-2 or TRBV6-3 and J usage is TRBJ1-5; TRBD1 agrees at 7 bases. Germline assignment: CDR1 MNHEY and CDR2 SVGEGT. The CDR3 contains 12 residues. J was trimmed by 7 bases and V by 5 bases; bases with no gene match: 2. In DNA form, the CDR3 reads TGTGCCAGCAGTACAGGGGTCCAGCCCCAGCATTTT. This gives the protein CASSTGVQPQHF.

CDR3 residues: CASSPQNGVGGTSEAFF. In nucleotides, the CDR3 is TGTGCCAGCTCACCACAGAATGGTGTGGGCGGTACTTCCGAAGCTTTCTTT. The chain recombines TRBV18 with TRBJ1-1; no clear D. This CDR3 is built from 17 residues. The V end was cut by 1 base, the J end by 8 bases, with 23 bases between. Germline values: CDR1 KGHSH, CDR2 LQKENI.

This sequence joins TRBV9 and TRBJ2-2; D is undetermined. The CDR3 extends over 13 amino acids. V was clipped by 0 bases and J by 6 bases, with 6 bases between them. Germline CDR1 is SGDLS and CDR2 is YYNGEE. The CDR3 reads CASSVGLSGELFF. The CDR3 coding sequence is TGTGCCAGCAGCGTAGGGTTGTCCGGGGAGCTGTTTTTT.

This sequence joins TRBV9 and TRBJ1-4; no clear D gene. Germline V gene data show CDR1 as SGDLS and CDR2 as YYNGEE. V was cut by 2 bases and J by 2 bases, with 16 bases left in between. This CDR3 has 17 amino acids. CDR3 protein: CASSVGRLGRTNEKLFF. The CDR3 nucleotides are TGTGCCAGCAGCGTCGGGAGACTGGGAAGGACTAATGAAAAACTGTTTTTT.

The chain joins TRBV30 to TRBJ1-2, with D possibly matching TRBD1 (5 bases). This CDR3 spans 12 amino acids. Germline V gene sequence: CDR1 GTSNPN, CDR2 SVGIG (reference sequence). The V and J ends lost 1 base and 5 bases respectively, with 8 bases between them. CDR3 bases: TGTGCCTGGAGTGGGGGGGGTTATGGCTACACCTTC. It yields the protein CAWSGGGYGYTF.

This clone showed up just once. V usage is TRBV10-3 and J usage is TRBJ2-7; the D gene is possibly TRBD2 (6 bases). The germline gives CDR1 ENHRY, CDR2 SYGVKD. V dropped 6 bases and J dropped 6 bases, with 18 bases sitting between them. The length of the CDR3 is 14 residues. The CDR3 DNA sequence: TGTGCCATCAGCCCGACTAGTCTCGCCGCCGAGCAGTACTTC. Translation gives CAISPTSLAAEQYF.

The chain carries TRBV2 and TRBJ2-3; tentative D call: TRBD1 (6 bases). V lost 8 bases, J lost 4 bases, and 13 bases lay in between. This CDR3 comprises 13 residues. The germline V gene has CDR1 SNHLY and CDR2 FYNNEI. CDR3 region: CASGDTGADTQYF. The CDR3, as DNA: TGTGCCAGCGGGGACACCGGGGCAGATACGCAGTATTTT. The variable domain in full, completed from reference TRBV2 and TRBJ2-3, reads EPEVTQTPSHQVTQMGQEVILRCVPISNHLYFYWYRQILGQKVEFLVSFYNNEISEKSEIFDDQFSVERPDGSNFTLKIRSTKLEDSAMYFCASGDTGADTQYFGPGTRLTVL.

The CDR3 DNA sequence: TGTGCCAGCAGCTTAGGCGGGAGTAAATCCTACGAGCAGTACTTC. Amino acid sequence: CASSLGGSKSYEQYF. The chain couples TRBV7-3 to TRBJ2-7, with TRBD2 identical over 7 bases. J was trimmed by 1 base and V by 2 bases; bases with no gene match: 5. This CDR3 comprises 15 residues. CDR1 is SGHTA, CDR2 FQGTGA, per germline.

The chain is built from TRBV28 and TRBJ1-1; D ambiguous. Deletions cut 4 bases from V and 2 bases from J, with 11 bases between. Germline CDR1 MDHEN, CDR2 SYDVKM. The CDR3 runs 14 residues. The CDR3 sequence: CASSWVTANTEAFF. The CDR3 nucleotides read TGTGCCAGCAGTTGGGTAACTGCTAACACTGAAGCTTTCTTT.

The rearrangement links TRBV9 to TRBJ1-1; D is perhaps TRBD1 (6 bases). In germline, CDR1 is SGDLS, CDR2 YYNGEE. Trimming shortened V by 3 bases and J by 2 bases, and 11 bases separated the two germline ends. This CDR3 is 14 amino acids long. CDR3 bases: TGTGCCAGCAGCGGGACAGTCTCCAACACTGAAGCTTTCTTT. This gives the protein CASSGTVSNTEAFF.

The chain is built from TRBV6-2 or TRBV6-3 and TRBJ2-1; the match to TRBD2 covers 10 bases. V shed 1 base, J shed 8 bases, and the junction held 5 bases outside the gene matches. The CDR3 is made up of 15 amino acids. Germline CDR1 reads MNHEY; CDR2 reads SVGEGT. Here the CDR3 reads CASSYFGTSVYEQFF. The CDR3 DNA sequence: TGTGCCAGCAGTTACTTTGGGACTAGCGTCTATGAGCAGTTCTTC.

The rearrangement links TRBV14 to TRBJ2-5; 10 bases fit TRBD2. The trim removed 1 base at V and 4 bases at J, leaving 0 bases unmatched. There are 14 residues in the CDR3. CDR1 is SGHDN, CDR2 FVKESK, per germline. In DNA form, the CDR3 reads TGTGCCAGCAGCCAAGGACTAGCGGGAGAGACCCAGTACTTC. This gives the protein CASSQGLAGETQYF.

The sample holds one count of this clone. This chain uses TRBV7-3 with TRBJ2-1, with 11 bases identical to TRBD2. The CDR3 extends over 15 amino acids. Trimming at V came to 2 bases and at J to 8 bases, leaving 5 bases not matched to a gene. The germline gives CDR1 SGHTA, CDR2 FQGTGA. This CDR3 reads CASSLLAGGFHEQFF. The CDR3, as DNA: TGTGCCAGCAGCTTACTAGCGGGAGGTTTCCATGAGCAGTTCTTC.

Only a few counts were recorded for this clone. The chain carries TRBV29-1 and TRBJ2-7, with 7 bases aligning to TRBD2. From germline, CDR1 is SQVTM and CDR2 ANQGSEA. The CDR3 has 16 amino acids. After removal of 5 bases from V and 0 bases from J, the junction contained 13 bases not matched to a gene. CDR3 protein: CSVRGGQGTFSYEQYF. In DNA form, the CDR3 reads TGCAGCGTTCGGGGAGGGCAAGGGACTTTCTCCTACGAGCAGTACTTC.